This passage covers 15 T cell receptor beta chains from one sample sequenced in a study of cytomegalovirus exposure and HLA in healthy donors. The assay was immunoSEQ multiplex PCR, and TCRdb's table has in-frame clones only and misses some. The table includes 250,000 to 300,000 clones, approximately 86% detected once. The source material was PBMCs. Receptor source: a young woman in good health and CMV-seronegative.

This chain links TRBV6-4 with TRBJ2-3; tentatively, D is TRBD1 (5 bases). There are 15 residues in the CDR3. Trimming pared 6 bases from V and 2 bases from J, leaving 15 bases between. Per germline, CDR1 MRHNA and CDR2 SNTAGT. CDR3 amino acids: CASSVVAGYTDTQYF. The CDR3 DNA sequence: TGTGCCAGCAGCGTAGTGGCAGGGTACACAGATACGCAGTATTTT.

The rearrangement uses TRBV4-3 and TRBJ2-3; maybe TRBD2 (5 bases). Per germline, CDR1 LGHNA and CDR2 YSLEER. The CDR3 spans 14 residues. V was shortened by 4 bases and J by 4 bases, with 12 bases between the two germline ends. The CDR3 loop is CASSLSGRADTQYF. CDR3 sequence (DNA): TGCGCCAGCAGCCTAAGCGGTAGGGCAGATACGCAGTATTTT.

This chain connects TRBV18 to TRBJ2-3, with TRBD1 identical over 10 bases. Trimming removed 2 bases from V and 4 bases from J; junction bases left unmatched: 0. The germline CDR1 and CDR2 sequences are KGHSH and LQKENI. The length of the CDR3 is 14 residues. The CDR3 DNA is TGTGCCAGCTCACCAGGGACAGGGGCAGATACGCAGTATTTT. Its translation is CASSPGTGADTQYF.

The V and J genes are TRBV2 and TRBJ1-2; D perhaps matches TRBD1 (5 bases). Trimming removed 5 bases from V and 5 bases from J, with 9 bases in between. The CDR3 sequence is 12 residues long. Looked up from germline, CDR1 is SNHLY and CDR2 is FYNNEI. The CDR3 loop is CASSPTAYGYTF. CDR3 bases: TGTGCCAGCAGTCCGACAGCTTATGGCTACACCTTC.

The V call is TRBV25-1, the J call TRBJ2-7; TRBD2 might be the D (6 bases). From germline, CDR1 is MGHDK and CDR2 SYGVNS. Trimming shortened V by 4 bases and J by 6 bases, and 10 bases separated the two germline ends. The CDR3 loop spans 12 amino acids. In nucleotides, the CDR3 is TGTGCCAGCAGTGGGACTATCCCCGAGCAGTACTTC. This gives the protein CASSGTIPEQYF.

This clone was picked up a small number of times. This chain links TRBV7-2 with TRBJ2-7; no definite D call. This CDR3 comprises 12 residues. Looked up from germline, CDR1 is SGHTA and CDR2 is FQGNSA. Trimming left V 4 bases short and J 3 bases short, with 7 bases between. In DNA form, the CDR3 reads TGTGCCAGCAGCTCCCTAGGCTACGAGCAGTACTTC. Protein sequence: CASSSLGYEQYF.

The gene calls are TRBV9 and TRBJ1-4; 7 bases fit TRBD1. Per the germline V gene, CDR1 is SGDLS and CDR2 is YYNGEE. The CDR3 runs to 13 residues. Germline trimming cut 4 bases from V and 5 bases from J; bases unmatched to any gene: 2. The CDR3 region has the DNA TGTGCCAGCAGCTTGACAGGGAATGAAAAACTGTTTTTT. This encodes CASSLTGNEKLFF.

This clone was detected a few times. The chain couples TRBV16 to TRBJ2-7; possible D gene TRBD1, 6 bases. The germline V gene encodes CDR1 KGHSY and CDR2 FQNENV. CDR3 length equals 15 residues. V was cut by 0 bases and J by 1 base, with 10 bases left in between. CDR3 residues: CASSQSDSRSYEQYF. The CDR3 nucleotides read TGTGCCAGCAGCCAATCGGACAGCCGATCCTACGAGCAGTACTTC.

This clone is a singleton in its sample. This rearrangement joins TRBV20-1 to TRBJ2-7; tentative D call: TRBD2 (6 bases). The germline V and J ends were trimmed by 2 bases and 6 bases, with 8 bases remaining between them. Germline V lookup: CDR1 DFQATT, CDR2 SNEGSKA (reference sequence). The CDR3 runs 11 residues. This CDR3 reads CSARIGGEQYF. The CDR3 DNA is TGCAGTGCTAGAATCGGGGGCGAGCAGTACTTC.

The genes are TRBV6-5 and TRBJ2-7; 9 bases fit TRBD2. The CDR3 loop spans 14 amino acids. Germline CDR1 MNHEY, CDR2 SVGAGI. Unmatched junction bases numbered 4, after V lost 3 bases and J lost 4 bases. CDR3 bases: TGTGCCAGCAGTTATAGCGGGAGTCGATACGAGCAGTACTTC. Translated: CASSYSGSRYEQYF.

The chain recombines TRBV29-1 with TRBJ1-4; TRBD1 matches 7 bases. V was pared by 7 bases and J by 7 bases, with 9 bases of the junction left unmatched. CDR1 and CDR2 (germline): SQVTM, ANQGSEA. The CDR3 is 13 residues long. The CDR3 DNA is TGCAGCGCCCGACAGGGCCATGGTGAAAAACTGTTTTTT. Its translation is CSARQGHGEKLFF. Filled out from reference TRBV29-1 and TRBJ1-4, the complete variable domain reads SAVISQKPSRDICQRGTSLTIQCQVDSQVTMMFWYRQQPGQSLTLIATANQGSEATYESGFVIDKFPISRPNLTFSTLTVSNMSPEDSSIYLCSARQGHGEKLFFGSGTQLSVL.

The chain links TRBV19 to TRBJ2-7; TRBD1 matches at 7 bases. V dropped 8 bases and J dropped 1; count of bases not matched to a gene: 2. The CDR3 consists of 12 residues. Germline CDR1 reads LNHDA; CDR2 reads SQIVND (reference sequence). In nucleotides, the CDR3 is TGTGCCAGTCAGGACAGGTCCTACGAGCAGTACTTC. Its protein is CASQDRSYEQYF. The full variable domain, completed using reference TRBV19 and TRBJ2-7, is DGGITQSPKYLFRKEGQNVTLSCEQNLNHDAMYWYRQDPGQGLRLIYYSQIVNDFQKGDIAEGYSVSREKKESFPLTVTSAQKNPTAFYLCASQDRSYEQYFGPGTRLTVT.

The chain employs TRBV27 and TRBJ1-5; D unclear. This CDR3 is 15 amino acids long. In germline, CDR1 is MNHEY, CDR2 SMNVEV (reference sequence). V was cut by 6 bases and J by 4 bases, with 16 bases left in between. The CDR3 sequence is CASRRQSGGNQPQHF. The DNA for the CDR3 is TGTGCCAGCAGACGACAAAGCGGAGGGAATCAGCCCCAGCATTTT.

The chain is built from TRBV5-1 and TRBJ1-5; 10 nucleotides match TRBD1. After removal of 8 bases from V and 5 bases from J, the junction contained 7 bases not matched to a gene. CDR1 and CDR2 (germline): SGHRS, YFSETQ. The CDR3 loop spans 14 amino acids. The DNA for the CDR3 is TGCGCCAGACCGGGACAGGGGAGCGATCAGCCCCAGCATTTT. Residues: CARPGQGSDQPQHF.

This sequence joins TRBV5-4 and TRBJ1-3; tentatively, D is TRBD1 (6 bases). The CDR3 is 15 amino acids. Germline CDR1 and CDR2: SGHNT and YYREEE (reference sequence). Trimming pared 1 base from V and 8 bases from J, leaving 16 bases between. CDR3 protein: CASSLMGQDGHTIYF. As DNA, the CDR3 is TGTGCCAGCAGCTTGATGGGACAAGACGGACACACCATATATTTT.